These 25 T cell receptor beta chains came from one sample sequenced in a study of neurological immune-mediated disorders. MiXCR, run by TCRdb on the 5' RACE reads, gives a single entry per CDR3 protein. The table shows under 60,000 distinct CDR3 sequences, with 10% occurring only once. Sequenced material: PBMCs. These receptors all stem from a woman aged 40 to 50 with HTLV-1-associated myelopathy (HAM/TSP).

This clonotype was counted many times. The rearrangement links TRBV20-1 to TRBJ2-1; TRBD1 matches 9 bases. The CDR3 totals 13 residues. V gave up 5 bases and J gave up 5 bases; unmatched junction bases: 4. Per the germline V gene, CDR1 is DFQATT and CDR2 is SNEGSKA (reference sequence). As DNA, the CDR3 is TGCAGTGCTCTCGGGACAGGGAACAATGAGCAGTTCTTC. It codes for CSALGTGNNEQFF.

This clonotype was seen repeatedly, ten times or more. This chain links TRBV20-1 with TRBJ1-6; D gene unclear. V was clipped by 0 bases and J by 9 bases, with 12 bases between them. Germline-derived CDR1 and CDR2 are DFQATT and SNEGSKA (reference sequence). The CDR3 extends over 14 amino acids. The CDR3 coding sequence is TGCAGTGCTAGAGATGAAGGAACGGTTTCACCCCTCCACTTT. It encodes CSARDEGTVSPLHF.

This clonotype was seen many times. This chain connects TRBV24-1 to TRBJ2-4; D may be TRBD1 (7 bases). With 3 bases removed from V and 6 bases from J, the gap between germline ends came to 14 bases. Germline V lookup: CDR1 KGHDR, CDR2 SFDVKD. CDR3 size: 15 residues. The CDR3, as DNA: TGTGCCACCAGTGATAACCGACAGGGAGGAAACATTCAGTACTTC. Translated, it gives CATSDNRQGGNIQYF.

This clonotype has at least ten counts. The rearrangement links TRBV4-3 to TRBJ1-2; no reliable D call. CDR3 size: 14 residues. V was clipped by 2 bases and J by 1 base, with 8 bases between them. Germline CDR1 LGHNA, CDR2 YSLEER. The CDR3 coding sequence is TGCGCCAGCAGCCAAAGCCTCAGTAACTATGGCTACACCTTC. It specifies CASSQSLSNYGYTF.

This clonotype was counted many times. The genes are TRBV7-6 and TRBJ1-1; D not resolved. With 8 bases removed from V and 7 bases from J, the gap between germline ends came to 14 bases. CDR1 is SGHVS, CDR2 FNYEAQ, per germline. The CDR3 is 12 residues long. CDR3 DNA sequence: TGTGCCAGCGGCTCGACATCGGGTGAAGCTTTCTTT. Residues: CASGSTSGEAFF.

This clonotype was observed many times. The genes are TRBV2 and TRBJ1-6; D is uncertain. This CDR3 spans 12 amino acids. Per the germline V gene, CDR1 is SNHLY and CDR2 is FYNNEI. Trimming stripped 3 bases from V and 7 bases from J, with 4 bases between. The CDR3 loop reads CASSDTNSPLHF. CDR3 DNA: TGTGCCAGCAGTGATACCAATTCACCCCTCCACTTT.

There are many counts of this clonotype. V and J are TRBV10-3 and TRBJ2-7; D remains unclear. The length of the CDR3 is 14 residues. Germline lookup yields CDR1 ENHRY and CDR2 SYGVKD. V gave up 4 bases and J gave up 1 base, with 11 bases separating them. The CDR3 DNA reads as TGTGCCATCAGTGGATTAGGAGTTTCCTACGAGCAGTACTTC. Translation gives CAISGLGVSYEQYF.

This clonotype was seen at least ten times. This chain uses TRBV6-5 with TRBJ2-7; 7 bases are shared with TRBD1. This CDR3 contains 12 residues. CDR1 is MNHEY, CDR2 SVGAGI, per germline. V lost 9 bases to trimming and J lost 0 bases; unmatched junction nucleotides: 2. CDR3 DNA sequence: TGTGCCAGTAGGGACAGCTCCTACGAGCAGTACTTC. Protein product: CASRDSSYEQYF.

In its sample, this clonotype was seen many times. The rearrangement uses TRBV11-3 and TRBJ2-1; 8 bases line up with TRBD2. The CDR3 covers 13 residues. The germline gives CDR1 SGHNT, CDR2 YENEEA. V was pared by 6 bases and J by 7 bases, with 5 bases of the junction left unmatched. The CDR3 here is CASSPTGGNEQFF. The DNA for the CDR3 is TGTGCCAGCAGTCCGACGGGGGGGAATGAGCAGTTCTTC.

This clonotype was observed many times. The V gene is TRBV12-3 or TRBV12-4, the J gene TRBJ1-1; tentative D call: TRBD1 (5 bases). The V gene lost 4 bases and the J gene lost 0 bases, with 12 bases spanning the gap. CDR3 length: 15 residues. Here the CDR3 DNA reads TGTGCCAGCAGTTCGCCAGGGTTTATGAACACTGAAGCTTTCTTT. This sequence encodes CASSSPGFMNTEAFF.

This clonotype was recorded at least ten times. The CDR3 loop is CASSLAPLDRGGYTF. The CDR3 region has the DNA TGTGCCAGCAGCTTAGCCCCCTTAGACAGGGGTGGCTACACCTTC. V usage is TRBV7-8 and J usage is TRBJ1-2; 8 nucleotides line up with TRBD1. The germline V gene has CDR1 SGHVS and CDR2 FQNEAQ. This CDR3 comprises 15 residues. V was clipped by 0 bases and J by 7 bases; unmatched bases: 7.

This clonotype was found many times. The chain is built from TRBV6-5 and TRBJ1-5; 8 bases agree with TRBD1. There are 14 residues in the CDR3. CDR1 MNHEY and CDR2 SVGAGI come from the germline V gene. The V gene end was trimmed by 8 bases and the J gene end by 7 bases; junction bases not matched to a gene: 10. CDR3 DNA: TGTGCCAGCTTGGGACAGGAAAGGGGACAGCCCCAGCATTTT. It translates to CASLGQERGQPQHF.

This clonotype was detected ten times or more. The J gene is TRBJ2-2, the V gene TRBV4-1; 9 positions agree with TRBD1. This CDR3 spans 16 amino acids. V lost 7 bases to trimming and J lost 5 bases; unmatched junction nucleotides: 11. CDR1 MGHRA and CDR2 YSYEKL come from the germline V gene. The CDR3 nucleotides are TGCGCCAGCACTCGGCCGGGACAGGGTAGGACCGGGGAGCTGTTTTTT. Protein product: CASTRPGQGRTGELFF.

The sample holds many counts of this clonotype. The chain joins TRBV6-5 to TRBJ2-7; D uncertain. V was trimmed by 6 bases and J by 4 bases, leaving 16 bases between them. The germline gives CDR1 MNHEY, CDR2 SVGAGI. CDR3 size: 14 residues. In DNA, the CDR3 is TGTGCCAGCAGCCGAACCGACACGTTTTACGAGCAGTACTTC. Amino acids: CASSRTDTFYEQYF.

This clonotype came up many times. DNA for the CDR3: TGTGCCAGCAGTAATGAACGAAAAGAGACCCAGTACTTC. Its protein is CASSNERKETQYF. This chain joins TRBV6-1 and TRBJ2-5, with D uncertain. The CDR3 runs 13 residues. V was trimmed by 5 bases and J by 3 bases, leaving 10 bases between them. CDR1 and CDR2 from the germline V gene are MNHNS and SASEGT.

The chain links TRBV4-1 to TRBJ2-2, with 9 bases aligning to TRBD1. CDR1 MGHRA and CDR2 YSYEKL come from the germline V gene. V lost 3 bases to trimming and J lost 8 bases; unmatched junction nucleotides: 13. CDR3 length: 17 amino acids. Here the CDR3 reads CASSHLGTDRGHGELFF. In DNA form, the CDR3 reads TGCGCCAGCAGCCACCTGGGAACGGACAGGGGTCATGGGGAGCTGTTTTTT.

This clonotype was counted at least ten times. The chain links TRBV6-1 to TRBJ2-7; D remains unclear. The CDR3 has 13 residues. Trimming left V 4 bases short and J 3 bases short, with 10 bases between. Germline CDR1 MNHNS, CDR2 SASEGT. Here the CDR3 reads CASSAYSFYEQYF. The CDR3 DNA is TGTGCCAGCAGTGCCTACAGTTTCTACGAGCAGTACTTC.

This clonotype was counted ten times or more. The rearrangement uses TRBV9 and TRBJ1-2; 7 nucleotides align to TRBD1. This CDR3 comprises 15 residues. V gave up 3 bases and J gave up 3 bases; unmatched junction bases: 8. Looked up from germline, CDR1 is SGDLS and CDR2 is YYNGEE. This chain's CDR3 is CASSGRDSKYYGYTF. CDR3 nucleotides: TGTGCCAGCAGCGGCCGGGACAGTAAATACTATGGCTACACCTTC.

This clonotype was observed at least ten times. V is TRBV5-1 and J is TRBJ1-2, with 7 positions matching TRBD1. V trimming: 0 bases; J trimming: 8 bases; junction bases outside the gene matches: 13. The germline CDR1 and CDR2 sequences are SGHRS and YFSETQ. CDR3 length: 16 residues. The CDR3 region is CASSLGDSSSLGGYTF. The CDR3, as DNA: TGCGCCAGCAGCTTGGGGGACAGTAGCTCCCTAGGAGGCTACACCTTC.

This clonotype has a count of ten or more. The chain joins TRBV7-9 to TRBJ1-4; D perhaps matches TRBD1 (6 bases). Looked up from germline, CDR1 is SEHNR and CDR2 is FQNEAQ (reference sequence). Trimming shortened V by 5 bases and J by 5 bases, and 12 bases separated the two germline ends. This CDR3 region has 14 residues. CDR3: CASSRRDTNEKLFF. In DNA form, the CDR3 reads TGTGCCAGCAGCCGCCGGGACACAAATGAAAAACTGTTTTTT.

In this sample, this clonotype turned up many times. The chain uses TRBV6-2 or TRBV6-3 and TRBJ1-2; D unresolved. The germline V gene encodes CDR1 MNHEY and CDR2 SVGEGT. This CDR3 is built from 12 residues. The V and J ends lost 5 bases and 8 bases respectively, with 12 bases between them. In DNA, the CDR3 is TGTGCCAGCAGTATACTTCTCGGGGGCTACACCTTC. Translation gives CASSILLGGYTF.

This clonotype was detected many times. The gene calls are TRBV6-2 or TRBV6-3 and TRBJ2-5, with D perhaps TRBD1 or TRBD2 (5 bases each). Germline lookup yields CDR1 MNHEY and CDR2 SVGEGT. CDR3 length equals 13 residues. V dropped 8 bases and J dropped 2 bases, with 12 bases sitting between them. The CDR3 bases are TGTGCCAGCGCGAGGGGTTCACAAGAGACCCAGTACTTC. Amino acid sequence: CASARGSQETQYF.

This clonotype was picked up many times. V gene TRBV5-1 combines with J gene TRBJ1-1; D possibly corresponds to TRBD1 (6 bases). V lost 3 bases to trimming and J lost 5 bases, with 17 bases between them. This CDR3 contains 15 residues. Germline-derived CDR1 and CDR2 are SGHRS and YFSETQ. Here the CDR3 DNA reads TGCGCCAGCAGCTGGGGGCCTACTAGTGGGACTGAAGCTTTCTTT. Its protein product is CASSWGPTSGTEAFF.

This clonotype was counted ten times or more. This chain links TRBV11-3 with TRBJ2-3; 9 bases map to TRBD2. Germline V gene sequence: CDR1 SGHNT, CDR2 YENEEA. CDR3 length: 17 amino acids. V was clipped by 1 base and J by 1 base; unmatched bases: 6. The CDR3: CASSLGGSSGGTDTQYF. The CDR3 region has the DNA TGTGCCAGCAGCTTAGGCGGGTCTAGCGGGGGCACAGATACGCAGTATTTT.

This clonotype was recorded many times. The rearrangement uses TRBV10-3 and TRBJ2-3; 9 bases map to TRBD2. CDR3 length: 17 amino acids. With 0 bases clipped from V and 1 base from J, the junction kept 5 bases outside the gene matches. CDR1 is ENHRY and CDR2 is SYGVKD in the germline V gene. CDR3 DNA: TGTGCCATCAGTGAGTCCGGCGGGGGGGCCGGCACAGATACGCAGTATTTT. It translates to CAISESGGGAGTDTQYF.